This TCR beta chain is from a study of T cell responses to AZD1222 COVID-19 vaccine. Overall study results and limits: Researchers took repertoire samples only after the peak T cell response had come. Spike-wide coverage was observed for vaccine-associated CD4 TCRs, with dominant responses at 160-218 and 743-854.

Pooling of second doses given at about 4 or about 12 weeks was done. The table came from immunoSEQ multiplex PCR; TCRdb's copy has only in-frame clones and leaves some out. The sample holds approximately 150,000 clones, about nine tenths seen once. The length of the CDR3 is 13 residues. V dropped 0 bases and J dropped 5 bases, with 8 bases sitting between them. CDR1 is GTSNPN, CDR2 SVGIG, per germline (reference sequence). As concerns this clone: Its antigen is currently unknown.

This TCR derives from an adult who received the AZD1222 COVID-19 vaccine. The rearrangement uses TRBV30 and TRBJ1-5, with D uncertain. The input for sequencing was peripheral blood, taken 28 days after the second AZD1222 dose. The CDR3 here is CAWSVLLDQPQHF. DNA of the CDR3: TGTGCCTGGAGTGTACTTTTGGATCAGCCCCAGCATTTT.